The 21 T cell receptor beta chains presented below share a single source sample, sequenced in a study of cytomegalovirus exposure and HLA in healthy donors. Using immunoSEQ multiplex PCR, the repertoire was profiled, and TCRdb retains in-frame clones only, with some absent. Of roughly 70,000 clones detected, just under 85% appear once; the ten largest clones hold 3%. Sequencing input: PBMCs. These receptors were taken from a man aged 25-40 years in good health and CMV-seronegative.

V and J are TRBV2 and TRBJ2-1; 7 bases are shared with TRBD2. The CDR3 has 13 amino acids. Germline V gene lookup returns CDR1 SNHLY and CDR2 FYNNEI. With V trimmed by 9 bases and J by 0 bases, 2 bases remained unmatched. This chain's CDR3 is CARGTNSYNEQFF. The CDR3 bases are TGTGCCAGGGGGACTAACTCCTACAATGAGCAGTTCTTC. Full variable domain (remainder filled in from reference TRBV2 and TRBJ2-1): EPEVTQTPSHQVTQMGQEVILRCVPISNHLYFYWYRQILGQKVEFLVSFYNNEISEKSEIFDDQFSVERPDGSNFTLKIRSTKLEDSAMYFCARGTNSYNEQFFGPGTRLTVL.

J is TRBJ2-7 and V is TRBV4-1; 9 bases agree with TRBD1. Trimming took 3 bases from V and 4 from J; bases not matched to a gene: 7. The CDR3 loop spans 15 amino acids. Germline values: CDR1 MGHRA, CDR2 YSYEKL. The CDR3 here is CASSQGQGPRYEQYV. Here the CDR3 DNA reads TGCGCCAGCAGCCAGGGACAGGGCCCGCGGTACGAGCAGTACGTC.

The CDR3 region has the DNA TGTGCCAGTAGTCGCCAAGGCCGGGATTCACCCCTCCACTTT. As protein: CASSRQGRDSPLHF. This rearrangement joins TRBV19 to TRBJ1-6; D remains ambiguous. V lost 5 bases and J 8 bases, leaving 13 bases between the germline ends. This CDR3 is 14 amino acids long. Looked up from germline, CDR1 is LNHDA and CDR2 is SQIVND (reference sequence).

This clone was seen only a few times. V and J are TRBV11-3 and TRBJ2-1; D might be TRBD1 (8 bases). Deletions cut 2 bases from V and 2 bases from J, with 13 bases between. The CDR3 is 16 amino acids. In germline, CDR1 is SGHNT, CDR2 YENEEA. CDR3 DNA: TGTGCCAGCAGCTTAAACAGGGGGGGAACCTACAATGAGCAGTTCTTC. Translation gives CASSLNRGGTYNEQFF.

This chain uses TRBV7-2 with TRBJ2-3, with D unclear. Germline assignment: CDR1 SGHTA and CDR2 FQGNSA. This CDR3 comprises 14 residues. V was clipped by 4 bases and J by 2 bases, with 10 bases between them. CDR3: CASSSLPVTDTQYF. The CDR3, as DNA: TGTGCCAGCAGCTCCCTTCCGGTCACAGATACGCAGTATTTT.

In DNA form, the CDR3 reads TGTGCCAGCAGCCGAGATTCATATCAGCCCCAGCATTTT. Its protein product is CASSRDSYQPQHF. The gene calls are TRBV6-5 and TRBJ1-5; D not resolved. Germline assignment: CDR1 MNHEY and CDR2 SVGAGI. Trimming shortened V by 6 bases and J by 5 bases, and 11 bases separated the two germline ends. The CDR3 is 13 residues long.

The V call is TRBV15, the J call TRBJ1-1; no firm D call. This CDR3 is 14 amino acids long. Trimming removed 6 bases from V and 1 base from J, with 12 bases in between. Looked up from germline, CDR1 is LNHNV and CDR2 is YYDKDF (reference sequence). DNA of the CDR3: TGTGCCACCAGGGACTCGCATACGAACACTGAAGCTTTCTTT. Translation: CATRDSHTNTEAFF.

The sample holds one count of this clone. CDR3 sequence: CASRKQGGVYGYTF. The CDR3 nucleotides are TGTGCCAGCAGGAAACAAGGGGGGGTTTATGGCTACACCTTC. This sequence joins TRBV28 and TRBJ1-2; a possible D gene is TRBD1 (6 bases). V shed 6 bases and J shed 5 bases, with 16 bases lying between them. The CDR3 has 14 residues. Germline CDR1 is MDHEN and CDR2 is SYDVKM.

The chain is built from TRBV7-2 and TRBJ2-1; D uncertain. Germline V gives CDR1 SGHTA, CDR2 FQGNSA. V was trimmed by 5 bases and J by 6 bases, leaving 17 bases between them. The length of the CDR3 is 15 residues. CDR3 in DNA: TGTGCCAGCAGCGACTGGGTGCGTCTCGGCAATGAGCAGTTCTTC. Translated, it gives CASSDWVRLGNEQFF.

V usage is TRBV5-6 and J usage is TRBJ2-5; maybe TRBD2 (6 bases). Germline V gene data show CDR1 as SGHDT and CDR2 as YYEEEE. This CDR3 comprises 17 residues. V lost 0 bases, J lost 5 bases, and 20 bases lay in between. CDR3 region: CASSLGGAWYDLETQYF. The CDR3, as DNA: TGTGCCAGCAGCTTGGGCGGGGCGTGGTACGATCTGGAGACCCAGTACTTC. The full variable domain, completed using reference TRBV5-6 and TRBJ2-5, is DAGVTQSPTHLIKTRGQQVTLRCSPKSGHDTVSWYQQALGQGPQFIFQYYEEEERQRGNFPDRFSGHQFPNYSSELNVNALLLGDSALYLCASSLGGAWYDLETQYFGPGTRLLVL.

This clone is a singleton in its sample. CDR3 residues: CASSSAVALADYNEQFF. In DNA, the CDR3 is TGTGCCAGCAGTTCCGCTGTAGCCCTAGCCGACTACAATGAGCAGTTCTTC. This sequence joins TRBV27 and TRBJ2-1; possibly TRBD2 for D (5 bases). With 4 bases removed from V and 3 bases from J, the gap between germline ends came to 19 bases. CDR3 length: 17 residues. Germline values: CDR1 MNHEY, CDR2 SMNVEV (reference sequence).

This clone appeared a few times. The chain has TRBV25-1 and TRBJ1-2; TRBD1 is a possible D gene (6 bases). Germline CDR1 is MGHDK and CDR2 is SYGVNS. The CDR3 totals 13 residues. V was cut by 2 bases and J by 3 bases, with 7 bases left in between. The CDR3 DNA reads TGTGCCAGCAGTGAACAGGGGCACTATGGCTACACCTTC. Residues: CASSEQGHYGYTF.

The chain combines TRBV5-1 with TRBJ1-4, with 9 nucleotides matching TRBD1. The J segment lost 11 bases and the V segment lost 3 bases, leaving 5 bases of the junction unmatched. This CDR3 contains 13 residues. Germline CDR1 reads SGHRS; CDR2 reads YFSETQ. Written as DNA, the CDR3 is TGCGCCAGCAGCTATGGACAGGGGTCTAAACTGTTTTTT. It encodes CASSYGQGSKLFF.

The chain employs TRBV14 and TRBJ2-1, with 8 bases aligning to TRBD2. This CDR3 has 17 residues. The V gene's germline CDR1 is SGHDN and CDR2 FVKESK. J was trimmed by 0 bases and V by 2 bases; bases with no gene match: 6. CDR3 amino acids: CASSQIAGQSSYNEQFF. DNA for the CDR3: TGTGCCAGCAGCCAAATAGCGGGACAAAGCTCCTACAATGAGCAGTTCTTC.

The chain combines TRBV10-3 with TRBJ2-3; weak D call: TRBD1 (7 bases). V shed 8 bases and J shed 1 base, with 10 bases lying between them. Germline-derived CDR1 and CDR2 are ENHRY and SYGVKD. This CDR3 comprises 13 residues. The DNA for the CDR3 is TGTGCCATCGGAGGGGGCCGCACAGATACGCAGTATTTT. Protein: CAIGGGRTDTQYF.

The chain joins TRBV5-1 to TRBJ1-4; TRBD1 is a possible D gene (5 bases). The CDR3 contains 14 residues. Trimming left V 5 bases short and J 7 bases short, with 15 bases between. Germline V gene sequence: CDR1 SGHRS, CDR2 YFSETQ. CDR3: CASRSGSSGEKLFF. DNA for the CDR3: TGCGCCAGCAGGTCAGGGTCTTCAGGTGAAAAACTGTTTTTT.

This clone was observed a handful of times. The chain links TRBV29-1 to TRBJ2-3, with TRBD1 matching 8 bases. The CDR3 contains 16 residues. Germline assignment: CDR1 SQVTM and CDR2 ANQGSEA. Trimming removed 0 bases from V and 0 bases from J; junction bases left unmatched: 5. CDR3 amino acids: CSVEEWDRSSTDTQYF. Here the CDR3 DNA reads TGCAGCGTTGAAGAGTGGGACAGGTCAAGCACAGATACGCAGTATTTT.

This clone is a singleton in its sample. One junction end disagrees with the germline gene, perhaps due to a read error. J is TRBJ2-4 and V is TRBV12-5; TRBD1 aligns across 8 bases. CDR1 and CDR2 from the germline V gene are LGHNT and FRNRAP. The CDR3 loop spans 13 amino acids. CDR3 sequence (DNA): TGTGCTAGTGGCCCCCAATCCGGGACAGGCCTTTCCTTC. Amino acids: CASGPQSGTGLSF. Full variable domain (remainder filled in from reference TRBV12-5 and TRBJ2-4): DARVTQTPRHKVTEMGQEVTMRCQPILGHNTVFWYRQTMMQGLELLAYFRNRAPLDDSGMPKDRFSAEMPDATLATLKIQPSEPRDSAVYFCASGPQSGTGLSFGAGTRLSVL.

V is TRBV5-1 and J is TRBJ2-2; D perhaps matches TRBD1 (7 bases). V lost 0 bases and J lost 6, with 15 bases in between. The CDR3 runs to 16 residues. Germline assignment: CDR1 SGHRS and CDR2 YFSETQ. The CDR3: CASSLASRGDAGELFF. CDR3 nucleotide sequence: TGCGCCAGCAGCTTGGCCTCCAGGGGGGATGCCGGGGAGCTGTTTTTT.

The gene calls are TRBV6-4 and TRBJ2-3; 13 bases align to TRBD2. Germline V gene data show CDR1 as MRHNA and CDR2 as SNTAGT. The CDR3 covers 15 residues. Losses at the gene ends were 6 bases for V and 1 base for J; bases not matched to a gene: 1. The chain's CDR3 is CASSGTSGGTDTQYF. For the CDR3, the DNA is TGTGCCAGCAGCGGGACTAGCGGGGGCACAGATACGCAGTATTTT.

The chain employs TRBV11-2 and TRBJ1-4, with 9 nucleotides matching TRBD1. Germline CDR1 is SGHAT and CDR2 is FQNNGV. The CDR3 totals 14 residues. J gave up 7 bases and V 5 bases, and 5 bases lay outside the gene matches. CDR3 sequence reads: CASSLTGGLEKLFF. Here the CDR3 DNA reads TGTGCCAGCAGCCTGACAGGGGGTCTTGAAAAACTGTTTTTT.